The TCR beta chain under discussion was sequenced for a study of control samples from healthy donors and cancer patients. Sequenced by immunoSEQ multiplex PCR; TCRdb stores in-frame clones only, minus some. The sample has some 120,000 clones, nearly 95% seen once. V lost 3 bases and J 7 bases, leaving 18 bases between the germline ends. This CDR3 is 15 amino acids long. Per the germline V gene, CDR1 is MGHRA and CDR2 is YSYEKL. The chain carries TRBV4-1 and TRBJ1-2; D perhaps matches TRBD1 (6 bases). The sequenced sample was blood. The TCR sequence derives from a man younger than 45 in good health. CDR3 DNA: TGCGCCAGCAGCCAGACCGGACAGTTAGCTCGTGGCTACACCTTC. As protein: CASSQTGQLARGYTF.